The present entry profiles one T cell receptor (beta chain) with its context. Its specificity is not known. J gave up 3 bases and V 5 bases, and 9 bases lay outside the gene matches. CDR3 length: 16 residues. Germline CDR1 reads MDHEN; CDR2 reads SYDVKM. This table comes from immunoSEQ multiplex PCR, and its TCRdb copy is limited to in-frame clones, with some not included. The sample contains 90,000 to 120,000 clones, 87% of which appear only once. The data were taken from a study of graft-versus-host responses after intestinal transplantation. Study information: Transplant recipients had multivisceral, liver-intestinal, or isolated intestinal grafts. Recipients uniformly received anti-thymocyte globulin induction, followed by tacrolimus and steroids for around 3 years. Whole-study results and caveats: Detection of GvH clones occurred in recipient marrow, and some had their first appearance in ileum or blood. Within the allografts of patients who had graft-donor T cell macrochimerism, graft-versus-host to host-versus-graft clonal ratios were high.

The chain carries TRBV28 and TRBJ1-3; 8 bases match TRBD1. Sample: unstimulated CD4+ T cells sorted from spleen or lymph node cells, taken before transplant. This clonotype originated in a human donor who was the organ donor for an intestinal transplant. The CDR3 DNA sequence: TGTGCCAGCAGTGAGGGGACAGGACCAGATGGAAACACCATATATTTT. Its protein product is CASSEGTGPDGNTIYF.